The sequence of this TCR beta chain was determined in a study of response to subunit inactivated influenza vaccine (dated by TCRdb to the late 2010s). Broadly, across the study: The study used deep quantitative T cell receptor repertoire profiling to track responses to a trivalent subunit inactivated influenza vaccine.

In the case of this clonotype: What this receptor recognizes is not known. No much larger clonotype is one base removed from it; base qualities were not supplied.

Points the paper makes about the study in general: According to the authors, only a limited number of new T cells may be recruited by each seasonal influenza vaccination.

Receptor amplification or capture employed RT-PCR. Sequencing was carried out with an Illumina HiSeq 2500. In-frame beta chains were kept once TCRdb had trimmed the public reads at Q25 with fastp and called clones with MiXCR. Records with the same CDR3 protein are collapsed into one entry carrying the most frequent genes and DNA. This sample is represented by hundreds of thousands of distinct CDR3 sequences; 12% to 15% of them were singletons. Clones ranked in the top ten supply around 7.6% of the sample. The sequenced sample was PBMCs from blood, obtained roughly 2 weeks before vaccination. The source is a man aged 45-65 years who received an inactivated influenza vaccine. Donor details come from another sample of the same person, matched by shared clones.

CDR3 region: CASSLMTSGSYNEQFF. The nucleotides read TGTGCCAGCAGCTTGATGACTAGCGGGAGTTACAATGAGCAGTTCTTC. This receptor chain uses TRBV11-2 and TRBJ2-1; 12 central nucleotides agree with TRBD2. V is pruned by 3 bases and J by 4 bases, leaving 4 bases of the junction without a gene match. There are 16 amino acids in the CDR3, from cysteine to phenylalanine inclusive. Only the CDR3 region is kept as DNA, spanning 48 bases read in frame from base 1. CDR1 and CDR2, looked up from the germline V gene, are SGHAT and FQNNGV. With the portions outside the CDR3 filled from the reference TRBV11-2 and TRBJ2-1 genes, the complete variable region becomes EAGVAQSPRYKIIEKRQSVAFWCNPISGHATLYWYQQILGQGPKLLIQFQNNGVVDDSQLPKDRFSAERLKGVDSTLKIQPAKLEDSAVYLCASSLMTSGSYNEQFFGPGTRLTVL.